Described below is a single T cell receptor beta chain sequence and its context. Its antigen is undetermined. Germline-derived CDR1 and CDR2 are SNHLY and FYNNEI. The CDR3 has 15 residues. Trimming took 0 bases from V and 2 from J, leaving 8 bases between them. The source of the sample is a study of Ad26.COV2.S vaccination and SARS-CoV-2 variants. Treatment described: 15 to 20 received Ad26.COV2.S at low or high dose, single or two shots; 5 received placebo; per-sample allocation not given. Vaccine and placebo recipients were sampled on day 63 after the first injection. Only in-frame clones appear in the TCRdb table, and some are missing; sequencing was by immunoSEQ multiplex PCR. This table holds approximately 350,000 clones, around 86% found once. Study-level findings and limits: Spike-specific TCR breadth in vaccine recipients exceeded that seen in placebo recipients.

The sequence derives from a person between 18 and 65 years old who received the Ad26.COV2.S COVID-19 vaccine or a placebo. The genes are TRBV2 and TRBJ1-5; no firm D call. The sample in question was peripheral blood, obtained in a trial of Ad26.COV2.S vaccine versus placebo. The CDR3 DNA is TGTGCCAGCAGTGAAGCGGTTAGGGGCAATCAGCCCCAGCATTTT. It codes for CASSEAVRGNQPQHF. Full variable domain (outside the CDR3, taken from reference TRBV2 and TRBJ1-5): EPEVTQTPSHQVTQMGQEVILRCVPISNHLYFYWYRQILGQKVEFLVSFYNNEISEKSEIFDDQFSVERPDGSNFTLKIRSTKLEDSAMYFCASSEAVRGNQPQHFGDGTRLSIL.